The 15 T cell receptor beta chains below all came from one sample that was sequenced in a study of blood T cell repertoires in COVID-19. The table came from immunoSEQ multiplex PCR; TCRdb's copy has only in-frame clones and leaves some out. The sample consists of 90,000 to 150,000 clones, approximately 86% of them appearing once. Material for sequencing was peripheral blood. The source is a human donor in a cohort sampled during active COVID-19.

The J gene is TRBJ1-5, the V gene TRBV10-2; maybe TRBD1 (5 bases). The germline gives CDR1 WSHSY, CDR2 SAAADI. The CDR3 is 14 residues long. V was pared by 3 bases and J by 2 bases, with 8 bases between. The CDR3 region has the DNA TGCGCCAGCAGTGAAGCGGGGGGCAATCAGCCCCAGCATTTT. Amino acids: CASSEAGGNQPQHF.

The V call is TRBV25-1, the J call TRBJ2-5; 7 nucleotides agree with TRBD1. V gave up 4 bases and J gave up 1 base; unmatched junction bases: 9. The CDR3 is made up of 16 amino acids. Per germline, CDR1 MGHDK and CDR2 SYGVNS. The CDR3 nucleotides read TGTGCCAGCAGTGTAAGGGGGCGGAGACTCCAAGAGACCCAGTACTTC. Protein product: CASSVRGRRLQETQYF.

DNA for the CDR3: TGTGCCGACCGTAGGGGCTTAGCAACTAATGAAAAACTGTTTTTT. This gives the protein CADRRGLATNEKLFF. The genes are TRBV10-3 and TRBJ1-4; D is perhaps TRBD1 (5 bases). The germline CDR1 and CDR2 sequences are ENHRY and SYGVKD. The CDR3 loop spans 15 amino acids. The germline V and J ends were trimmed by 11 bases and 0 bases, with 16 bases remaining between them.

This clone was seen more than once but under ten times. The gene calls are TRBV19 and TRBJ2-1; D is perhaps TRBD2 (7 bases). V was trimmed by 6 bases and J by 8 bases, leaving 20 bases between them. The CDR3 extends over 15 amino acids. Looked up from germline, CDR1 is LNHDA and CDR2 is SQIVND (reference sequence). CDR3 region: CASRRRGGSRDEQFF. Here the CDR3 DNA reads TGTGCCAGTAGAAGGAGGGGGGGTTCAAGGGATGAGCAGTTCTTC.

This clone was seen a handful of times. This chain joins TRBV19 and TRBJ1-1; possible D gene TRBD1, 6 bases. This CDR3 has 15 residues. V was trimmed by 2 bases and J by 5 bases, leaving 15 bases between them. The germline V gene encodes CDR1 LNHDA and CDR2 SQIVND (reference sequence). DNA of the CDR3: TGTGCCAGTAGTATAATGTTACAGGGTAGGACTGAAGCTTTCTTT. Protein: CASSIMLQGRTEAFF.

This clone has just a few counts. The V call is TRBV9, the J call TRBJ2-2, with D possibly being TRBD1 (5 bases). Germline values: CDR1 SGDLS, CDR2 YYNGEE. V was clipped by 0 bases and J by 4 bases, with 13 bases between them. The CDR3 has 16 residues. The CDR3 sequence is CASSVDPDSSTGELFF. The CDR3 DNA sequence: TGTGCCAGCAGCGTAGATCCAGACAGTAGCACCGGGGAGCTGTTTTTT.

The rearrangement joins TRBV5-4 to TRBJ2-3; D call uncertain. The V gene lost 3 bases and the J gene lost 4 bases, with 6 bases spanning the gap. CDR3 length: 12 amino acids. Germline V lookup: CDR1 SGHNT, CDR2 YYREEE (reference sequence). The CDR3 DNA sequence: TGTGCCAGCAGCTCCCAGGCAGATACGCAGTATTTT. It encodes CASSSQADTQYF.

V is TRBV5-1 and J is TRBJ2-7, with 15 nucleotides matching TRBD2. V lost 4 bases to trimming and J lost 1 base; unmatched junction nucleotides: 6. Germline V gives CDR1 SGHRS, CDR2 YFSETQ. This CDR3 contains 17 residues. The CDR3 DNA is TGCGCCAGCAGCCCTGGACTAGCGGGGGGGGATTCCTACGAGCAGTACTTC. It yields the protein CASSPGLAGGDSYEQYF.

The CDR3 loop reads CASSQDRGAGANVLTF. The CDR3 DNA reads as TGTGCCAGCAGTCAAGACAGGGGGGCTGGGGCCAACGTCCTGACTTTC. The V and J genes are TRBV6-6 and TRBJ2-6; 9 positions agree with TRBD1. CDR3 size: 16 residues. Germline-derived CDR1 and CDR2 are MNHNY and SVGAGI (reference sequence). V shed 5 bases, J shed 2 bases, and the junction held 4 bases outside the gene matches.

This clone was seen once. The chain has TRBV5-1 and TRBJ1-1, with 9 bases lining up with TRBD1. The length of the CDR3 is 14 residues. In germline, CDR1 is SGHRS, CDR2 YFSETQ. After removal of 4 bases from V and 3 bases from J, the junction contained 4 bases not matched to a gene. This CDR3 is CASSQGDRDTEAFF. The CDR3 DNA reads TGCGCCAGCAGCCAAGGGGACAGGGACACTGAAGCTTTCTTT.

This chain uses TRBV2 with TRBJ2-5; D possibly corresponds to TRBD2 (6 bases). CDR3 length: 13 amino acids. Trimming pared 3 bases from V and 5 bases from J, leaving 10 bases between. Germline CDR1 is SNHLY and CDR2 is FYNNEI. The CDR3 DNA reads as TGTGCCAGCAGTGAGGGGAGGTGGGAGACCCAGTACTTC. Translated, it gives CASSEGRWETQYF.

The chain's CDR3 is CASTPSYGTNEKLFF. The CDR3 nucleotides read TGTGCCAGCACTCCTTCCTATGGAACTAATGAAAAACTGTTTTTT. The J gene is TRBJ1-4, the V gene TRBV27; D is ambiguous. The CDR3 is 15 residues long. Germline V gene sequence: CDR1 MNHEY, CDR2 SMNVEV (reference sequence). Trimming stripped 7 bases from V and 1 base from J, with 13 bases between.

This sequence joins TRBV7-9 and TRBJ2-2; the D is unclear. This CDR3 has 12 amino acids. V was trimmed by 0 bases and J by 8 bases, leaving 4 bases between them. CDR1 is SEHNR, CDR2 FQNEAQ, per germline (reference sequence). The CDR3 here is CASSLARGELFF. CDR3 nucleotides: TGTGCCAGCAGCTTAGCCCGTGGGGAGCTGTTTTTT.

This chain uses TRBV27 with TRBJ2-1; 8 nucleotides line up with TRBD1. This CDR3 comprises 18 residues. From germline, CDR1 is MNHEY and CDR2 SMNVEV (reference sequence). V was pared by 5 bases and J by 7 bases, with 19 bases of the junction left unmatched. CDR3: CASSQGARRGIRANEQFF. The CDR3 nucleotides are TGTGCCAGCAGTCAGGGGGCTAGAAGGGGAATTCGCGCGAATGAGCAGTTCTTC.

The V and J genes are TRBV7-9 and TRBJ2-1, with 9 nucleotides matching TRBD2. The CDR3 is 15 residues long. V dropped 2 bases and J dropped 3; count of bases not matched to a gene: 2. Germline V lookup: CDR1 SEHNR, CDR2 FQNEAQ (reference sequence). CDR3 loop: CASSLNSGSYNEQFF. In nucleotides, the CDR3 is TGTGCCAGCAGCTTAAATAGCGGGAGCTACAATGAGCAGTTCTTC. The full variable domain, its missing parts supplied by reference TRBV7-9 and TRBJ2-1, is DTGVSQNPRHKITKRGQNVTFRCDPISEHNRLYWYRQTLGQGPEFLTYFQNEAQLEKSRLLSDRFSAERPKGSFSTLEIQRTEQGDSAMYLCASSLNSGSYNEQFFGPGTRLTVL.